This T cell receptor (beta chain) was captured in a study of beta chain features in type 1 diabetes. Study information: Patients did not differ from healthy donors in age, gender or cell yield.

Expressed TCRB transcripts were sequenced because the entire RNA isolate underwent reverse transcription. Using immunoSEQ multiplex PCR, the repertoire was profiled, and TCRdb retains in-frame clones only, with some absent. Of roughly 150,000 clones in the sample, approximately 12% were seen once. Study-level points and caveats: Naive, central memory and Treg TCRB repertoires seemed to resemble each other more closely in patients than they did in healthy donors.

This clone was detected only a few times. Its antigen is as yet unknown. In germline, CDR1 is SGHTA, CDR2 FQGNSA. CDR3 length equals 17 residues. V trimming: 4 bases; J trimming: 7 bases; junction bases outside the gene matches: 11. The chain links TRBV7-2 to TRBJ2-5, with 14 bases aligning to TRBD2. This clonotype was sampled from a young man in good health. The sequenced sample was central memory CD4+ T cells from blood. The CDR3 nucleotides are TGTGCCAGCAGCTCTTCCCGACTAGCGGGAGGGCCTGCGACCCAGTACTTC. Protein sequence: CASSSSRLAGGPATQYF.